This TCR beta chain was recorded in a study of blood T cell repertoires in COVID-19. Profiled with immunoSEQ multiplex PCR; TCRdb holds only in-frame clones, not every one. This table holds 130,000 to 150,000 clones, 80% to 90% found once. Germline CDR1 reads SEHNR; CDR2 reads FQNEAQ (reference sequence). The CDR3 sequence is 14 residues long. V trimming: 3 bases; J trimming: 8 bases; junction bases outside the gene matches: 3. This clone was detected only a few times. The specimen sequenced was PBMCs or T cells enriched from blood (not recorded which). The genes are TRBV7-9 and TRBJ1-4; TRBD1 agrees at 10 bases. The sequence came from a man between 60 and 70 years old who had recovered from COVID-19. CDR3 coding DNA: TGTGCCAGCAGCTTGACAGGGGGCCGGGAAAAACTGTTTTTT. Encoded protein: CASSLTGGREKLFF.